The rows below give T cell receptor beta chains drawn from one sample of a study of CD8+ T cells in alopecia areata. TCRdb's table, derived via immunoSEQ multiplex PCR, lists solely in-frame clones and lacks some. Of 100,000 to 150,000 clones listed, around 60% were seen once; the top ten hold 5.7%. The material was CD4+ T cells sorted from blood, obtained at week 4, from a patient treated with tofacitinib. These receptors were collected from a human donor with alopecia areata. The CDR3 runs from the conserved cysteine through the conserved F or W. D genes are given only for firm matches. Clone size, where shown, is once, few, many, or a class for clones that have expanded.

d_gene: -; v_gene: TRBV7-2; j_gene: TRBJ2-1; abundance: -; CDR3nt: TGTGCCAGCAGCCGTCCTGGGTCCAATGAGCAGTTCTTC; CDR3aa: CASSRPGSNEQFF
d_gene: -; v_gene: TRBV4-1; j_gene: TRBJ2-6; abundance: few; CDR3nt: TGCGCCAGCAGCCGCCAGGGACAAGCTGGGGCCAACGTCCTGACTTTC; CDR3aa: CASSRQGQAGANVLTF
d_gene: TRBD1; v_gene: TRBV29-1; j_gene: TRBJ1-6; abundance: -; CDR3nt: TGCAGCGTTGCGGACAGGGATGGTTCACCCCTCCACTTT; CDR3aa: CSVADRDGSPLHF
d_gene: TRBD2; v_gene: TRBV5-1; j_gene: TRBJ2-7; abundance: few; CDR3nt: TGCGCCAGCAGCTTGAATAGCGGGGCCGGCGACGTGGAGCAGTACTTC; CDR3aa: CASSLNSGAGDVEQYF
d_gene: TRBD1; v_gene: TRBV29-1; j_gene: TRBJ2-2; abundance: -; CDR3nt: TGCAGCGTTGTGGACAGGGGCAGGAACACCGGGGAGCTGTTTTTT; CDR3aa: CSVVDRGRNTGELFF
d_gene: -; v_gene: TRBV29-1; j_gene: TRBJ1-2; abundance: -; CDR3nt: TGCAGCGTTGGTCCGGATGATGGCTACACCTTC; CDR3aa: CSVGPDDGYTF
d_gene: -; v_gene: TRBV10-3; j_gene: TRBJ1-2; abundance: -; CDR3nt: TGTGCCATCAGTGATGGGGCGGGTGGCTACACCTTC; CDR3aa: CAISDGAGGYTF
d_gene: TRBD2; v_gene: TRBV5-1; j_gene: TRBJ2-7; abundance: -; CDR3nt: TGCGCCAGCAGCTTGGGAGCGGGAGAAGCCGAGCAGTACTTC; CDR3aa: CASSLGAGEAEQYF
d_gene: TRBD2; v_gene: TRBV7-2; j_gene: TRBJ2-5; abundance: -; CDR3nt: TGTGCCAGCAGCGGACTAGCCGCCTCAGCGTACTTC; CDR3aa: CASSGLAASAYF
d_gene: TRBD2; v_gene: TRBV4-2; j_gene: TRBJ2-5; abundance: -; CDR3nt: TGTGCCAGCAGCCACCGGACTAGCGGGGGTGTCGGGGAGACCCAGTACTTC; CDR3aa: CASSHRTSGGVGETQYF
d_gene: TRBD1; v_gene: TRBV29-1; j_gene: TRBJ1-4; abundance: -; CDR3nt: TGCAGCGTCGCTGGCAGGGGGGGGAAACATGAAAAACTGTTTTTT; CDR3aa: CSVAGRGGKHEKLFF
d_gene: -; v_gene: TRBV19; j_gene: TRBJ2-3; abundance: -; CDR3nt: TGTGCCAGTAGTCTGGCGGGGGCCTCCTCCACAGATACGCAGTATTTT; CDR3aa: CASSLAGASSTDTQYF
d_gene: -; v_gene: TRBV5-1; j_gene: TRBJ2-2; abundance: -; CDR3nt: TGCGCCAGCAGGATAGCGACCACCGGGGAGCTGTTTTTT; CDR3aa: CASRIATTGELFF
d_gene: TRBD2; v_gene: TRBV5-1; j_gene: TRBJ2-3; abundance: few; CDR3nt: TGCGCCAGCAGCTTGGGTAGCGGGGCTTACACAGATACGCAGTATTTT; CDR3aa: CASSLGSGAYTDTQYF
d_gene: TRBD1; v_gene: TRBV30; j_gene: TRBJ1-1; abundance: -; CDR3nt: TGTGCCTGGAGTGTAAATCGACAGGGGGACATAAGGAACACTGAAGCTTTCTTT; CDR3aa: CAWSVNRQGDIRNTEAFF
d_gene: -; v_gene: TRBV28; j_gene: TRBJ2-7; abundance: few; CDR3nt: TGTGCCAGCGAAACAGTGGGAACGTACGAGCAGTACTTC; CDR3aa: CASETVGTYEQYF
d_gene: -; v_gene: TRBV30; j_gene: TRBJ1-1; abundance: once; CDR3nt: TGTGCCTGGACCCCGGCTAAGAACACTGAAGCTTTCTTT; CDR3aa: CAWTPAKNTEAFF
d_gene: -; v_gene: TRBV29-1; j_gene: TRBJ2-2; abundance: -; CDR3nt: TGCAGCGTTGGTCTCCCGAGCACCGGGGAGCTGTTTTTT; CDR3aa: CSVGLPSTGELFF
d_gene: TRBD1; v_gene: TRBV5-8; j_gene: TRBJ2-7; abundance: once; CDR3nt: TGTGCCAGCAGCTTGTACAGGGGGTCCAGCGAGCAGTACTTC; CDR3aa: CASSLYRGSSEQYF
d_gene: -; v_gene: TRBV20-1; j_gene: TRBJ2-5; abundance: -; CDR3nt: TGCAGTGCTATCAGTCAAGAGACCCAGTACTTC; CDR3aa: CSAISQETQYF
d_gene: TRBD1; v_gene: TRBV6-5; j_gene: TRBJ1-2; abundance: few; CDR3nt: TGTGCCAGCAGTCGACAGGGACGAGGTGGCTACACCTTC; CDR3aa: CASSRQGRGGYTF
d_gene: TRBD1; v_gene: TRBV4-2; j_gene: TRBJ2-5; abundance: few; CDR3nt: TGTGCCAGCAGCCCGGGCACAGGGGAGTACTTC; CDR3aa: CASSPGTGEYF
d_gene: -; v_gene: TRBV27; j_gene: TRBJ2-3; abundance: -; CDR3nt: TGTGCCAGCAGTTTGTATCGGTCATTTGGGACAGATACGCAGTATTTT; CDR3aa: CASSLYRSFGTDTQYF
d_gene: -; v_gene: TRBV21-1; j_gene: TRBJ1-2; abundance: -; CDR3nt: TGTGCCAGCAGCAAATCCCAATTTGGCTACACCTTC; CDR3aa: CASSKSQFGYTF
d_gene: TRBD1; v_gene: TRBV11-1; j_gene: TRBJ2-1; abundance: -; CDR3nt: TGTGCCAGCAGCTTGGGACAGGGGGCTATATATGAGCAGTTCTTC; CDR3aa: CASSLGQGAIYEQFF